This TCR beta chain was captured in a study of TIL therapy for anti-PD-1-resistant metastatic lung cancer. About the study: Patients then received nivolumab; progressors got lymphodepletion, TIL and IL-2. Half of patients were current or former smokers.

Sequencing used immunoSEQ v3. Sequencing depth was about 2 million read pairs for survey level, about 5-6 million for deep. Profiled with immunoSEQ multiplex PCR; TCRdb holds only in-frame clones, not every one. The data contain approximately 15,000 clones, 86% of them seen just once; the ten biggest clones take up more than 0.8%. Regarding time point: pre-treatment sample, taken before nivolumab and TIL therapy. The material sequenced was blood, taken at baseline. The sequence derives from a person aged 25 to 80 with non-small cell lung cancer.

The CDR3 spells CASGWGQANYGYTF. Here the CDR3 DNA reads TGTGCCAGCGGTTGGGGACAAGCTAACTATGGCTACACCTTC. V gene TRBV27 combines with J gene TRBJ1-2, with a weak D call TRBD1 (6 bases). The CDR3 is made up of 14 amino acids. Germline values: CDR1 MNHEY, CDR2 SMNVEV (reference sequence). The V end lost 8 bases, the J end lost 0 bases, and 13 bases lay between the germline ends.